A selection of T cell receptor beta chains follows, all from one sample in a study of T cell responses to AZD1222 COVID-19 vaccine. Clones were read by immunoSEQ multiplex PCR, and TCRdb kept only the in-frame ones, dropping some. The table lists some 81,000 clones, 80% to 90% of them singletons. The sample consisted of peripheral blood, taken 28 days after the second AZD1222 dose. These TCRs come from an adult who received the AZD1222 COVID-19 vaccine. Each CDR3 is given with its conserved first and last residue. D genes are given only for firm matches. Some rows have no size entry. The others give once, few or many, or a class for an expanded clone.

>NA|TRBJ2-2|TRBV28|NA
CASSPGQNTGELFF
TGTGCCAGCAGTCCAGGGCAGAACACCGGGGAGCTGTTTTTT
>NA|TRBJ2-5|TRBV11-2|NA
CASSLSRGAGETQYF
TGTGCCAGCAGCTTAAGTAGGGGGGCAGGGGAGACCCAGTACTTC
>NA|TRBJ2-7|TRBV12-3/TRBV12-4|once
CASSFGTHYEQYF
TGTGCCAGCAGTTTTGGGACTCACTACGAGCAGTACTTC
>NA|TRBJ1-1|TRBV2|NA
CASSERLSTEAFF
TGTGCCAGCAGTGAGCGCCTGAGCACTGAAGCTTTCTTT
>NA|TRBJ2-3|TRBV6-5|NA
CASSSGGTDTQYF
TGTGCCAGCAGCTCAGGGGGCACAGATACGCAGTATTTT
>NA|TRBJ1-2|TRBV2|NA
CASTTDLNYGYTF
TGTGCCAGCACCACGGATTTAAACTATGGCTACACCTTC
>NA|TRBJ2-5|TRBV3-1/TRBV3-2|few
CASSHSRVQYF
TGTGCCAGCAGCCATTCTAGGGTCCAGTACTTC
>NA|TRBJ2-3|TRBV7-2|once
CASSLRRSADTQYF
TGTGCCAGCAGCTTACGTAGGAGCGCCGATACGCAGTATTTT
>NA|TRBJ1-2|TRBV9|NA
CASGPGVYGYTF
TGTGCCAGCGGGCCGGGGGTCTATGGCTACACCTTC
>NA|TRBJ2-1|TRBV7-2|NA
CASSTSGPPQFF
TGTGCCAGCAGCACCTCGGGGCCTCCGCAGTTCTTC
>NA|TRBJ1-1|TRBV7-2|NA
CASSLSQATNTEAFF
TGTGCCAGCAGCTTAAGCCAGGCTACGAACACTGAAGCTTTCTTT
>NA|TRBJ2-6|TRBV28|NA
CASSLSPSGANVLTF
TGTGCCAGCAGTTTATCACCCTCTGGGGCCAACGTCCTGACTTTC
>TRBD1|TRBJ2-7|TRBV5-1|NA
CASRRQAGQGSYEQYF
TGCGCCAGCAGGCGTCAGGCGGGACAGGGGTCCTACGAGCAGTACTTC
>TRBD2|TRBJ2-7|TRBV7-2|once
CASRQIAGGTYEQYF
TGTGCCAGCAGGCAAATAGCGGGAGGCACCTACGAGCAGTACTTC
>NA|TRBJ2-7|TRBV24-1|NA
CATSDSGTGDSYEQYF
TGTGCCACCAGTGACTCCGGGACGGGCGACTCCTACGAGCAGTACTTC
>NA|TRBJ1-2|TRBV19|NA
CASSMNRATLANYGYIF
TGTGCCAGTAGTATGAACAGGGCAACGCTAGCTAACTATGGCTACATCTTC
>TRBD1|TRBJ1-1|TRBV9|NA
CASSARSGTGGVKTEAFF
TGTGCCAGCAGCGCCCGGTCTGGGACAGGGGGCGTTAAAACTGAAGCTTTCTTT
>NA|TRBJ1-2|TRBV28|NA
CATSQGIGGYTF
TGTGCCACCTCGCAGGGGATTGGGGGCTACACCTTC
>NA|TRBJ2-7|TRBV18|once
CASSRRGLTYEQYF
TGTGCCAGCTCACGGCGGGGGCTAACCTACGAGCAGTACTTC
>NA|TRBJ2-2|TRBV10-1|NA
CASSVVVGGELFF
TGCGCCAGCAGTGTCGTTGTCGGAGGGGAGCTGTTTTTT
>NA|TRBJ2-2|TRBV7-9|NA
CASRPQGGTGELFF
TGTGCCAGCAGGCCTCAGGGGGGCACCGGGGAGCTGTTTTTT
>NA|TRBJ1-1|TRBV27|once
CASSLGPRTEAFF
TGTGCCAGCAGTCTCGGGCCTCGGACTGAAGCTTTCTTT
>TRBD1|TRBJ1-6|TRBV10-3|NA
CANRGTGDFSPLHF
TGTGCCAACCGAGGGACAGGGGATTTTTCACCCCTCCACTTT
>NA|TRBJ2-4|TRBV5-1|once
CASSFSGSGQKNIQYF
TGCGCCAGCAGCTTTAGCGGCTCCGGACAAAAAAACATTCAGTACTTC
>NA|TRBJ2-1|TRBV30|NA
CAWSVLSGLPLNEQFF
TGTGCCTGGAGTGTACTTAGCGGCCTCCCACTCAATGAGCAGTTCTTC
>TRBD1|TRBJ2-1|TRBV12-5|NA
CASGLGQGSLNEQFF
TGTGCTAGTGGTTTGGGACAGGGGTCATTAAATGAGCAGTTCTTC
>NA|TRBJ1-1|TRBV28|NA
CASSLRGRGEGAFF
TGTGCCAGCAGTTTGAGGGGTCGGGGGGAAGGAGCTTTCTTT
>NA|TRBJ1-5|TRBV5-1|NA
CASRDSNQPQHF
TGCGCCAGCCGCGATAGCAATCAGCCCCAGCATTTT
>NA|TRBJ2-1|TRBV5-6|NA
CASSLVSGEQFF
TGTGCCAGCAGCTTGGTTTCCGGTGAGCAGTTCTTC
>TRBD1|TRBJ2-1|TRBV5-1|NA
CASSRDTGVPYNEQFF
TGCGCCAGCAGCCGAGATACAGGGGTTCCCTACAATGAGCAGTTCTTC
>TRBD1|TRBJ1-2|TRBV12-3/TRBV12-4|NA
CASSPRTGSGYTF
TGTGCCAGCAGTCCGAGGACAGGGAGTGGCTACACCTTC
>TRBD2|TRBJ2-3|TRBV7-9|NA
CASSSGTSGNTDTQYF
TGTGCCAGCAGCTCTGGGACTAGCGGTAACACAGATACGCAGTATTTT
>NA|TRBJ1-1|TRBV30|NA
CAWSTGRGDTEAFF
TGTGCCTGGAGCACCGGAAGGGGAGACACTGAAGCTTTCTTT
>NA|TRBJ1-3|TRBV19|NA
CASSYGTPSSGNTIYF
TGTGCCAGTAGTTACGGGACACCAAGCTCTGGAAACACCATATATTTT
>NA|TRBJ1-2|TRBV28|NA
CASTEGGTFLYGYTF
TGTGCCAGCACCGAGGGGGGCACCTTCCTCTATGGCTACACCTTC
>NA|TRBJ1-6|TRBV27|once
CASKVSGLHNSPLHF
TGTGCCAGCAAAGTTTCCGGACTGCACAATTCACCCCTCCACTTT
>TRBD1|TRBJ1-6|TRBV15|NA
CATSPSTGGNSPLHF
TGTGCCACCAGCCCTTCGACAGGGGGAAATTCACCCCTCCACTTT